This T cell receptor (beta chain) was obtained from a study of a mutant IDH1 vaccine in newly diagnosed glioma. V lost 3 bases and J 0 bases, leaving 9 bases between the germline ends. This CDR3 is built from 16 residues. Germline V CDR1 and CDR2: LGHNA, YNFKEQ. The time point denotes: week 5, during vaccination. It was 300 ug of mutant IDH1 20-mer peptide that made up each vaccine dose, given with topical imiquimod. Assay: immunoSEQ multiplex PCR; the TCRdb copy retains only in-frame clones and omits some. The sample has about 53,000 clones, roughly 80% seen once. Details on this clone: Its antigen is undetermined.

The material sequenced was PBMCs, taken from a glioma patient whose treatment included an IDH1 peptide vaccine. This receptor was obtained from a woman between 18 and 30 years old with glioma. Some clones in this sample may be carry-over from other donors' samples. The V gene is TRBV4-2, the J gene TRBJ2-6; D ambiguous. CDR3 DNA sequence: TGTGCCAGCAGCCACGTCCCGGGCTCTGGGGCCAACGTCCTGACTTTC. This translates into CASSHVPGSGANVLTF.